These T cell receptor beta chains were read from a single sample in a study of blood T cell repertoires in COVID-19. The method was immunoSEQ multiplex PCR; TCRdb's version includes in-frame clones alone and lacks a portion of them. The sample carries hundreds of thousands of clones, about 91% recorded once. Sequenced: PBMCs or T cells enriched from blood (not recorded which). All receptors derive from a woman in her late teens or twenties who had recovered from COVID-19. Each CDR3 is given without its conserved first and last residue. The D gene is left open where the match is weak.

D gene	V gene	CDR3 protein
TRBD2	TRBV3-1/TRBV3-2	ASSGAEREPDTQY
.	TRBV28	ASTPQPPGLPYDTQY
.	TRBV5-1	ASSLDVGFNEQF
TRBD2	TRBV11-2	ASSLVPSGPQETQY
.	TRBV7-2	ASSFGLNYGYT
TRBD1	TRBV5-4	ASSLGDRGLDSGNTIY
.	TRBV20-1	STRKQY
.	TRBV19	ASSMQAGNSYEQY
TRBD2	TRBV7-9	ASSSLAGSNIQY
.	TRBV28	ASSLFLLPPKNEQF
TRBD1	TRBV29-1	SVEPQAGGYNEQF